Listed below are T cell receptor beta chains from one sample, sequenced in a study of blood T cell repertoires in COVID-19. Profiled with immunoSEQ multiplex PCR; TCRdb holds only in-frame clones, not every one. This table has 250,000 to 300,000 clones, around nine tenths appearing once. Input material: peripheral blood. These receptors originate from a woman in her 30s with COVID-19, enrolled during active disease. Each CDR3 is given with its conserved first and last residue. The D gene is left open where the match is weak.

J	D	V	DNA	CDR3
TRBJ2-1	NA	TRBV5-4	TGTGCCAGCAGCTCGACAAACCGCGATGAGCAGTTCTTC	CASSSTNRDEQFF
TRBJ2-1	TRBD2	TRBV18	TGTGCCAGCTCACCCCCGGCGGGACTAGGCCTGCATGAGCAGTTCTTC	CASSPPAGLGLHEQFF
TRBJ1-1	TRBD1	TRBV6-2/TRBV6-3	TGTGCCAGCTGCCATAACAGGGGGTTCGGCACTGAAGCTTTCTTT	CASCHNRGFGTEAFF
TRBJ1-1	NA	TRBV28	TGTGCCAGCAGTCCTGGGGCCTGGGGTGAAGCTTTCTTT	CASSPGAWGEAFF
TRBJ2-1	TRBD1	TRBV28	TGTGCCAGCAGAAACCGGGACAGCTCCTACAATGAGCAGTTCTTC	CASRNRDSSYNEQFF
TRBJ1-4	NA	TRBV7-9	TGTGCCAGCAGCCTAGCGGGGGGTGAAAAACTGTTTTTT	CASSLAGGEKLFF
TRBJ1-6	NA	TRBV19	TGTGCCAGTAGTACCCCGGGAACTAATTCACCCCTCCACTTT	CASSTPGTNSPLHF
TRBJ2-3	TRBD2	TRBV18	TGTGCCAGCTCCCTAGCGGGAGAAGATACGCAGTATTTT	CASSLAGEDTQYF
TRBJ1-2	NA	TRBV7-9	TGTGCCAGCACCTTTGACACTAACTATGGCTACACCTTC	CASTFDTNYGYTF
TRBJ1-1	NA	TRBV19	TGTGCCAGTAGTATAGATCTACAGGTTAACACTGAAGCTTTCTTT	CASSIDLQVNTEAFF
TRBJ1-5	NA	TRBV9	TGTGCCAGCAGCGTAGATATAGGAGACAATCAGCCCCAGCATTTT	CASSVDIGDNQPQHF
TRBJ1-6	NA	TRBV30	TGTGCCTGGAGTGTAATGGCGAGGGCTGGTTCACCCCTCCACTTT	CAWSVMARAGSPLHF